This TCR beta chain was captured by sequencing in a study of T cell responses to AZD1222 COVID-19 vaccine. Method: immunoSEQ multiplex PCR; TCRdb's copy keeps in-frame clones and lacks some. The sample shows around 190,000 clones, 88% of them seen only once. Regarding the study as a whole: Spike-specific TCR breadth and depth rose after two AZD1222 doses. CD4 TCRs linked to vaccination spanned spike, dominating at 160-218 and 743-854.

The CDR3 runs to 14 residues. Germline values: CDR1 MNHEY, CDR2 SVGEGT. V lost 6 bases to trimming and J lost 2 bases, with 12 bases between them. There are a few counts of this clone. Its specificity is not known. This rearrangement joins TRBV6-2 or TRBV6-3 to TRBJ2-3; no reliable D call. The origin of this receptor is an adult who received the AZD1222 COVID-19 vaccine. Sequences were derived from peripheral blood, sampled 28 days after the second AZD1222 dose. The CDR3 sequence is CASSPSHATDTQYF. The CDR3, as DNA: TGTGCCAGCAGCCCTTCTCATGCCACAGATACGCAGTATTTT.